This paragraph covers one T cell receptor beta chain sequence. Antigen: not known. The authors ran a second PCR of roughly 6 to 11 cycles using a sample-barcoded 5' primer and a J-beta primer mix. The authors tagged each cDNA molecule using a template-switch adaptor with 12 random nucleotides. A single record per CDR3 protein comes from TCRdb applying MiXCR to the 5' RACE reads. The table includes roughly 650,000 distinct CDR3 sequences, about 32% detected once. The sample originates from a study of blood T cells in healthy people across ages. Study-wide results and caveats: A greater number of naive CD4+ cells and higher diversity distinguished long-lived donors from aged donors. The fall in TCR beta diversity per million T cells was roughly linear with age. CMV status of donors was unknown, possibly confounding expanded clonotype changes.

Germline V gene sequence: CDR1 DFQATT, CDR2 SNEGSKA (reference sequence). The CDR3 contains 13 residues. With 5 bases removed from V and 5 bases from J, the gap between germline ends came to 12 bases. Specimen: blood. The TCR comes from an elderly woman in good health. This sequence joins TRBV20-1 and TRBJ2-2; perhaps TRBD1 as D (6 bases). The CDR3 DNA reads as TGCAGTGCTGATATCGACAGGACCGGGGAGCTGTTTTTT. This encodes CSADIDRTGELFF.